Presented here are 23 T cell receptor beta chains from one specimen sequenced in a study of blood T cells in healthy people across ages. A second PCR, run for about 6 to 12 cycles, used a sample-barcoded 5' primer plus a J-beta primer mix. One entry per CDR3 protein, called by TCRdb with MiXCR from the 5' RACE reads. The sample carries 540,000 or so distinct CDR3 sequences, roughly 43% recorded once. Material: blood. Receptors originate from a man older than 75 in good health.

The chain carries TRBV29-1 and TRBJ2-5, with D maybe TRBD1 (6 bases). The germline V and J ends were trimmed by 7 bases and 11 bases, with 20 bases remaining between them. Germline V gives CDR1 SQVTM, CDR2 ANQGSEA. This CDR3 contains 12 residues. The CDR3 reads CSGRQGNREQYF. CDR3 DNA sequence: TGCAGCGGGCGGCAGGGGAATAGGGAGCAGTACTTC.

This clonotype was picked up many times. J is TRBJ2-1 and V is TRBV29-1; TRBD2 agrees at 7 bases. The V gene end was trimmed by 6 bases and the J gene end by 2 bases; junction bases not matched to a gene: 10. Germline V gene data show CDR1 as SQVTM and CDR2 as ANQGSEA. The CDR3 sequence is 15 residues long. For the CDR3, the DNA is TGCAGCGTGGCAAACGGGAGGCCCCCCTACAATGAGCAGTTCTTC. It yields the protein CSVANGRPPYNEQFF.

The rearrangement links TRBV4-3 to TRBJ2-7; 9 nucleotides align to TRBD2. The CDR3 spans 15 residues. CDR1 LGHNA and CDR2 YSLEER come from the germline V gene. V lost 2 bases to trimming and J lost 3 bases; unmatched junction nucleotides: 5. CDR3 coding DNA: TGCGCCAGCAGCCAACTCCCTAGCGGGGACTACGAGCAGTACTTC. Translated: CASSQLPSGDYEQYF.

The gene calls are TRBV20-1 and TRBJ1-1, with D possibly being TRBD1 (5 bases). With 1 base removed from V and 4 bases from J, the gap between germline ends came to 13 bases. This CDR3 region has 14 residues. The germline V gene has CDR1 DFQATT and CDR2 SNEGSKA (reference sequence). The CDR3 region has the DNA TGCAGTGCTAGAGTTTTAAGGGGTTTCACTGAAGCTTTCTTT. Protein sequence: CSARVLRGFTEAFF.

This clonotype was seen many times. The genes are TRBV20-1 and TRBJ2-3; TRBD2 might be the D (6 bases). V lost 6 bases and J lost 1, with 14 bases in between. CDR3 length: 14 amino acids. Germline assignment: CDR1 DFQATT and CDR2 SNEGSKA (reference sequence). The DNA of the CDR3 is TGCAGTGCCCCGACTAGTTTACGCACAGATACGCAGTATTTT. It codes for CSAPTSLRTDTQYF.

V is TRBV7-2 and J is TRBJ1-3; D is unclear. With 1 base removed from V and 4 bases from J, the gap between germline ends came to 14 bases. Germline assignment: CDR1 SGHTA and CDR2 FQGNSA. CDR3 length: 16 amino acids. The chain's CDR3 is CASSLVRKEEGNTIYF. CDR3 nucleotides: TGTGCCAGCAGCTTAGTAAGGAAGGAGGAAGGAAACACCATATATTTT.

The chain links TRBV6-5 to TRBJ2-1; no clear D. The V gene lost 4 bases and the J gene lost 7 bases, with 11 bases spanning the gap. This CDR3 comprises 13 residues. Germline assignment: CDR1 MNHEY and CDR2 SVGAGI. This chain's CDR3 is CASSLFMGNEQFF. Written as DNA, the CDR3 is TGTGCCAGCAGTTTGTTCATGGGGAATGAGCAGTTCTTC.

A few counts support this clonotype. The chain carries TRBV6-5 and TRBJ2-6; the match to TRBD1 covers 8 bases. Germline V gene sequence: CDR1 MNHEY, CDR2 SVGAGI. V shed 2 bases, J shed 2 bases, and the junction held 5 bases outside the gene matches. This CDR3 contains 17 residues. CDR3 protein: CASSYPLTGAGANVLTF. CDR3 DNA: TGTGCCAGCAGTTACCCCCTGACAGGGGCTGGGGCCAACGTCCTGACTTTC.

The chain is built from TRBV11-2 and TRBJ1-6; weak D call: TRBD1 (6 bases). V was pared by 0 bases and J by 7 bases, with 10 bases between. The germline gives CDR1 SGHAT, CDR2 FQNNGV. The CDR3 has 15 amino acids. The CDR3 coding sequence is TGTGCCAGCAGCTTAGATTCAGGGGAGAATTCACCCCTCCACTTT. Translated: CASSLDSGENSPLHF.

The rearrangement links TRBV20-1 to TRBJ2-7, with 10 positions matching TRBD1. Trimming cost V 1 base and J 5 bases; bases outside gene matches: 11. The germline V gene encodes CDR1 DFQATT and CDR2 SNEGSKA (reference sequence). The CDR3 loop spans 16 amino acids. The CDR3 reads CSARAPPGQGIHEQYF. CDR3 coding DNA: TGCAGTGCTAGAGCTCCTCCGGGACAGGGGATACACGAGCAGTACTTC.

The CDR3 sequence is CASSARTGAGNVLTF. The CDR3 DNA follows: TGTGCCAGCAGCGCCCGGACAGGGGCTGGCAACGTCCTGACTTTC. The chain links TRBV11-1 to TRBJ2-6, with TRBD1 matching 9 bases. Germline CDR1 reads SGHAT; CDR2 reads FQDESV (reference sequence). The CDR3 totals 15 residues. Losses at the gene ends were 5 bases for V and 9 bases for J; bases not matched to a gene: 8.

The chain links TRBV7-2 to TRBJ2-1; D may be TRBD2 (7 bases). Trimming removed 5 bases from V and 4 bases from J, with 15 bases in between. The length of the CDR3 is 15 residues. Looked up from germline, CDR1 is SGHTA and CDR2 is FQGNSA. CDR3 in DNA: TGTGCCAGCAGCCGCCCCGGGGGGCTTTACAATGAGCAGTTCTTC. It codes for CASSRPGGLYNEQFF.

Remarks on this clonotype: A junction boundary mismatches the germline segment, possibly from a read error. The chain links TRBV9 to TRBJ2-3; 9 bases match TRBD2. Germline values: CDR1 SGDLS, CDR2 YYNGEE. CDR3 length equals 16 residues. CDR3 in amino acids: CAGSPARASGEDTQYF. The CDR3 DNA reads TGTGCCGGCAGCCCCGCCCGGGCTAGCGGGGAAGATACGCAGTATTTT.

V gene TRBV28 combines with J gene TRBJ2-7; either TRBD1 or TRBD2 may fit D (5 bases each). The end of the DNA aligns better with TRBJ2-5, so the J call may be wrong. The germline CDR1 and CDR2 sequences are MDHEN and SYDVKM. This CDR3 is 13 amino acids long. The CDR3 nucleotides read TGTGCCAGCAGTGACGGATGGGGGGAGACCCAGTACTTC. It yields the protein CASSDGWGETQYF.

This rearrangement joins TRBV27 to TRBJ1-1, with 7 bases identical to TRBD1. The CDR3 totals 14 residues. From germline, CDR1 is MNHEY and CDR2 SMNVEV (reference sequence). Trimming took 5 bases from V and 1 from J; bases not matched to a gene: 4. Here the CDR3 DNA reads TGTGCCAGCAGTGCACGGACAGGGAACACTGAAGCTTTCTTT. It is translated as CASSARTGNTEAFF.

The sample holds many counts of this clonotype. The chain employs TRBV20-1 and TRBJ2-3; 8 bases match TRBD2. Germline-derived CDR1 and CDR2 are DFQATT and SNEGSKA (reference sequence). The CDR3 totals 17 residues. J lost 2 bases, V lost 2 bases, and 12 bases had no gene match. CDR3 nucleotide sequence: TGCAGTGCTAGAAACTCCCTTGCGGGGGGCCTCACAGATACGCAGTATTTT. Translated: CSARNSLAGGLTDTQYF.

The chain is built from TRBV7-8 and TRBJ2-1; maybe TRBD2 (7 bases). CDR1 SGHVS and CDR2 FQNEAQ come from the germline V gene. With 4 bases removed from V and 4 bases from J, the gap between germline ends came to 14 bases. This CDR3 has 15 residues. This CDR3 reads CASSWMGGQYNEQFF. CDR3 coding DNA: TGTGCCAGCAGCTGGATGGGGGGGCAATACAATGAGCAGTTCTTC.

The V call is TRBV9, the J call TRBJ1-1; D not certain. Germline V CDR1 and CDR2: SGDLS, YYNGEE. The CDR3 covers 12 residues. Trimming pared 3 bases from V and 8 bases from J, leaving 11 bases between. CDR3 amino acids: CASSARGPEAFF. CDR3 DNA sequence: TGTGCCAGCAGCGCGCGGGGTCCCGAAGCTTTCTTT.

This chain connects TRBV14 to TRBJ2-1; D unresolved. The CDR3 consists of 16 residues. V gave up 4 bases and J gave up 0 bases, with 13 bases separating them. Germline lookup yields CDR1 SGHDN and CDR2 FVKESK. The CDR3 loop is CASSPRLTNSYNEQFF. The CDR3 bases are TGTGCCAGCAGCCCGCGGCTCACTAACTCCTACAATGAGCAGTTCTTC.

As for this clonotype: Since a much larger clone is just one base distant, this may be a read error. This chain uses TRBV15 with TRBJ2-1; 9 bases are shared with TRBD2. This CDR3 has 17 residues. CDR1 and CDR2 from the germline V gene are LNHNV and YYDKDF (reference sequence). This chain's CDR3 is CATSRDGLAGPANGQFF. In DNA form, the CDR3 reads TGTGCCACCAGCAGAGACGGGCTAGCGGGGCCTGCCAATGGGCAGTTCTTC.

V usage is TRBV7-9 and J usage is TRBJ2-1; 9 bases align to TRBD1. The V gene end was trimmed by 10 bases and the J gene end by 4 bases; junction bases not matched to a gene: 17. Germline-derived CDR1 and CDR2 are SEHNR and FQNEAQ (reference sequence). This CDR3 spans 17 amino acids. Here the CDR3 DNA reads TGTGCCATTCGAACAGGGGGCTCGGGCGGAGATTACAATGAGCAGTTCTTC. Translation gives CAIRTGGSGGDYNEQFF.

This clonotype was detected a few times. The rearrangement joins TRBV7-2 to TRBJ1-2; TRBD1 agrees at 7 bases. V gave up 0 bases and J gave up 4 bases; unmatched junction bases: 2. CDR1 and CDR2 (germline): SGHTA, FQGNSA. This CDR3 is 14 amino acids long. This CDR3 is CASSLAGTAYGYTF. The CDR3 DNA is TGTGCCAGCAGCTTAGCGGGGACAGCCTATGGCTACACCTTC. Combining the CDR3 with reference TRBV7-2 and TRBJ1-2 gives the whole variable domain GAGVSQSPSNKVTEKGKDVELRCDPISGHTALYWYRQSLGQGLEFLIYFQGNSAPDKSGLPSDRFSAERTGGSVSTLTIQRTQQEDSAVYLCASSLAGTAYGYTFGSGTRLTVV.

This clonotype was counted a few times. This rearrangement joins TRBV24-1 to TRBJ2-5; 7 bases line up with TRBD1. Trimming took 9 bases from V and 4 from J; bases not matched to a gene: 16. This CDR3 region has 16 residues. Looked up from germline, CDR1 is KGHDR and CDR2 is SFDVKD. This CDR3 is CATEKSGRGFGETQYF. In nucleotides, the CDR3 is TGTGCCACCGAAAAATCCGGCAGGGGGTTTGGAGAGACCCAGTACTTC.